The TCR beta chain under discussion was sequenced for a study of cytomegalovirus exposure and HLA in healthy donors (dated by TCRdb to about 2017). For the study in its entirety: In an earlier analysis of under 600 of the donors, 276 Gb of sequence data and 120 million or so unique TCR beta sequences from about 190 million T cells were reported. Of the 300 to 450 genotyped donors, over 70% fell in the genetic ancestry cluster associated with self-reported Caucasian donors. The study used immunosequencing to profile the T cell repertoires of several hundred subjects and linked those repertoires to cytomegalovirus serostatus. In an earlier analysis of roughly 540 of the donors, high-throughput TCR beta sequencing was used to judge whether each TCR beta V gene segment behaved as functional or pseudogenic. HLA typing covered class I and class II loci at four-digit resolution. A later genetic analysis took genome-wide SNP genotypes for about 55% of the roughly 700 donors and used that subset as a discovery cohort. Several DR-DQ haplotypes were treated as single units for association and clustering because of strong linkage in the cohort. Rather than using new phenotypic data, the later analysis identified candidate immune exposures from TCR beta sequences and from how often those sequences occurred across donors. A separate validation cohort of more than 100 different subjects was used in addition to the approximately 670-subject first cohort. An early release that covered roughly 600 HLA-typed donors contained approximately 300 gigabases of sequencing data and some 87 million unique TCR sequences. The number of typed donors differed by locus: about 629-630 for A, B, C, DRB1 and DQB1; 500 to 550 for DQA1; about 600 for DPA1; and about 450 for DPB1. In a later analysis, previously published TCR beta repertoires from 550 to 700 donors were re-analyzed and high-resolution HLA genotyping was added so that TCR occurrence patterns could be studied. Across some 400 genotyped donors of the cohort, an average of approximately 240,000 unique TCR beta nucleotide sequences per donor were sequenced, and around 20% of those sequences were non-productive. To predict cytomegalovirus infection status, the study combined high-throughput TCR immunosequencing, statistical association of individual TCRs with disease status, and machine learning. The study aimed to test whether cataloging public T cell receptors could reveal signatures of past pathogen exposure. All discovery cohort repertoires had been generated using a single sequencing platform. Donor age, sex, ethnicity and CMV serostatus were collected together with the repertoire data.

In total, roughly 670 healthy bone marrow donors made up the cohort. All cohort members were sampled while nominally healthy, although unrecorded immune exposures were likely present. The donor was CMV seronegative and belonged to the group of 350 or so seronegative cohort members. A peripheral blood sample was provided by each donor, and peripheral blood mononuclear cells were used for TCR beta sequencing. The Qiagen DNeasy Blood Extraction Kit was used to extract genomic DNA from the blood cell samples. The receptor library was made with the immunoSEQ multiplex PCR assay. For the multiplex PCR, a mixture combining 60 forward primers for TCR Vbeta segments and 13 reverse primers for TCR Jbeta segments was used. The CDR3 region of rearranged TCR beta genes was amplified from genomic DNA with a multiplex PCR assay. Amplified TCR beta libraries were sequenced as 87-base-pair reads on the Illumina HiSeq System. The paper's processing steps were these. A later analysis counted about 80 million unique TCR beta chains across the 666 repertoires, and about 10 million of these chains were shared by at least two donors. A nearest-neighbor algorithm error-corrected the raw reads and collapsed the reads into unique sequences, merging closely related sequences to remove PCR and sequencing errors. V, D and J gene segments were assigned by aligning CDR3 sequences to IMGT reference sequences. Each retained sequence needed at least a six-nucleotide match to both a V gene segment and a J gene segment. A rearrangement counted as productive if the CDR3 had no stop codons and remained in frame with V and J, and every other rearrangement counted as non-productive. CDR3 was defined by IMGT convention, running from the second conserved V-encoded cysteine to the conserved J-encoded phenylalanine. In an earlier analysis of more than 550 of the donors, sequences lacking an unambiguous match to a single V gene segment were excluded. An earlier analysis of several hundred of the donors called V segments functional above 56.7% productive rearrangements and segregating when the between-donor standard deviation exceeded 5%. A statistical classification framework was built for diagnosing cytomegalovirus status from the catalog of TCR beta chain sequences. V and J gene assignment, in a later analysis, came from comparing TCR nucleotide sequences with IMGT/GENE-DB human TR gene sequences. A later analysis assigned CDR3 sequences and most-parsimonious VDJ recombination scenarios with the TCRdist pipeline. A later analysis defined each TCR beta chain by its CDR3 amino acid sequence plus V-gene family, and excluded reads lacking a unique V-gene family. As a way to deal with suspected cross-contamination and a sequencing artifact, a later analysis dropped 640 or so nucleotide sequences that were highly shared and had low generation probability. A later analysis calculated a clonal expansion index for each public chain from normalized within-repertoire ranks of inferred template counts. In a later analysis, generation probabilities were computed using a VDJ recombination model fitted to out-of-frame rearrangements, and the results were checked against IGoR. Hypergeometric tests were used in a later analysis to score TCR-TCR, TCR-HLA and TCR-CMV co-occurrence, with a repertoire-size bias correction applied to the TCR pairs. A later analysis estimated false discovery rates by permuting HLA or CMV assignments 20 times. In a later analysis, co-occurring TCRs were grouped using DBSCAN, with TCRdist sequence similarity added in when clustering inside HLA-allele-positive subsets. Repertoires with fewer than 30,000 or more than 120,000 public chains were left out of co-occurrence clustering, as were about five repertoires with anomalous nucleotide sharing. TCRdb took this table from immuneACCESS and kept in-frame rearrangements with V and J called. Such tables lack part of the clones; where checked against another copy, unresolved V genes explain under half of the gap, and the rest is unexplained. D and trimming were read from the DNA, whereas the V and J calls and clone size are those reported in that table. The sample records more than 150,000 clones, 76% of which are singletons. The ten largest clones take up about 1.6% of the sample.

Overall study results and their limits: Most TCR sequences were seen in very few donors, while some public TCRs were found in many individuals. A later analysis found that HLA-associated TCR beta chains were more clonally expanded and had lower generation probabilities than equally common non-associated chains. In the study, about 150 TCR beta chains were listed as associated with cytomegalovirus. A few of the identified cytomegalovirus-associated TCR beta chains were confirmed in vitro to be specific for cytomegalovirus antigens. Sequencing depth was assumed to be roughly uniform across donors in the presence/absence analyses, though that assumption may not hold. The sequencing pipeline was judged likely to have produced a cluster of highly shared sequence variants as a technical artifact. Some IMGT-functional V segments, including TRBV6-2 and TRBV6-3, could not be distinguished by the 87-base-pair reads and were therefore excluded. A later analysis found that most CMV-associated TCR beta chains appeared HLA-restricted, with HLA associations seemingly driven largely by CMV exposure. A later analysis reported that several top co-occurrence clusters appeared linked to parvovirus B19, influenza, CMV and Epstein-Barr virus. Assigning TCR associations to individual alleles was difficult when HLA alleles, especially DR and DQ, strongly co-occurred. According to the authors, the approach could potentially be generalized to other disease states and immunological phenotypes. A later genetic analysis reported fewer N-insertions in productive TCRs among donors in an Asian-associated ancestry cluster than the approximately 700-donor mean. Cytomegalovirus status was reported to be diagnosed by the classifier with high specificity and sensitivity in both the original and validation cohorts. The cohort was sequenced for TCR beta chains only, and without alpha or paired-chain data the features that could be detected were limited. CMV serostatus was the only immune exposure information available for the cohort. In a later genetic analysis, a missense DCLRE1C variant was associated with V-gene and J-gene trimming of TCR beta chains, and the association was replicated in an independent cohort. In a later analysis, the rate of TCR association differed among HLA loci, with DRB1 alleles having the most associated TCRs and HLA-C alleles having the fewest. Linkage disequilibrium might explain the correlated functional status among segregating V segments, but an unknown experimental factor could not be excluded. Because HLA typing was unavailable for some donors at each locus, only the typed subset was used in association tests. Because counts were too low, about 17 rarely observed V segments, including chromosome 9 orphons, were excluded from the earlier analysis of 587 of the donors. At a false discovery rate of 0.05, a later analysis linked 15,000 to 20,000 TCR beta sequences to specific HLA alleles. In an earlier analysis of approximately 600 of the donors, most TCR beta V segments were observed in productive rearrangements about 87% or about 30% of the time, broadly matching IMGT annotations. A further reported finding was that TCR beta sequences accurately predicted the HLA-A and HLA-B alleles for most subjects in the first cohort.

The junction shows trimming of 5 bases on V and 6 bases on J, and the gene matches do not reach 10 bases of it. The CDR1 and CDR2 encoded by the germline V gene are MDHEN and SYDVKM. The CDR3 sequence holds 16 residues, the cysteine and phenylalanine included. The CDR3 DNA has 48 bases and is translated from base 1. Worth noting for this clone: Its antigen specificity is not known. The sample holds no much larger clone one base away, and base qualities are not on file.

This TCR derives from a man aged 18 to 29 in good health and CMV-seronegative. The rearrangement joined TRBV28 to TRBJ1-6; 7 junctional bases match TRBD1. The sequenced sample was PBMCs. In nucleotides, the sequence is TGTGCCAGCAGTCCCTGGGGGACAGAGGTTAATTCACCCCTCCACTTT. Its protein product is CASSPWGTEVNSPLHF.